The clone carrying this T cell receptor beta chain was recorded at least ten times. From RNA transcripts, TCR beta CDR3 regions were amplified. HTBI primers were used for first-round RT-PCR of the TCR CDR3. TCRdb redid the calling of the multiplex PCR reads with MiXCR, one entry per CDR3 protein. This sample has 350,000 to 450,000 distinct CDR3 sequences, with approximately 15% found just once. This sample is drawn from a study of T cells in Graves' hyperthyroidism and ophthalmopathy. The CDR3 runs to 14 residues. The V segment lost 10 bases and the J segment 4 bases; nucleotides outside the gene matches: 7. The V gene's germline CDR1 is SEHNR and CDR2 FQNEAQ (reference sequence).

The chain links TRBV7-9 to TRBJ2-1; 10 bases align to TRBD1. The clonotype originates from a woman aged 55-69 years with Graves' hyperthyroidism. What was sequenced was blood. CDR3 coding DNA: TGTGCCACCCAACCGGGACAGGGGTACAATGAGCAGTTCTTC. Its translation: CATQPGQGYNEQFF.